Below are 16 T cell receptor beta chains sequenced from a single sample in a study of spatial heterogeneity in lung cancer. TCRdb re-derived calls from the 5' RACE reads in MiXCR, one entry per CDR3 protein. There are 9,500 to 15,000 distinct CDR3 sequences in the sample; about 6% occur only once, and about a tenth lies in the top ten. This sample's time point: sample taken at primary tumor resection. Sequencing of whole RNA from tumor, nontumor lung or frozen PBMC involved no sorting. Source: normal lung tissue next to the tumor, taken at surgery. The source is a male donor with early-stage non-small cell lung cancer.

This clonotype occurred many times. A library made for alpha chains picked up this beta chain off target, so its size means little. The chain couples TRBV7-9 to TRBJ2-7, with D perhaps matching TRBD2 (6 bases). This CDR3 comprises 14 residues. In germline, CDR1 is SEHNR, CDR2 FQNEAQ (reference sequence). V shed 5 bases and J shed 7 bases, with 18 bases lying between them. CDR3 amino acids: CASSPTGDFGEQYF. CDR3 DNA sequence: TGTGCCAGCAGCCCGACGGGGGACTTTGGGGAGCAGTACTTC.

There are a few counts of this clonotype. Being off target in a library aimed at alpha chains, this beta chain has a size of little meaning. This CDR3 is CASSLWGTGWNEQFF. The CDR3 bases are TGTGCCAGCAGCTTGTGGGGGACAGGGTGGAATGAGCAGTTCTTC. V usage is TRBV5-6 and J usage is TRBJ2-1, with TRBD1 matching over 9 bases. This CDR3 is 15 amino acids long. Germline trimming cut 1 base from V and 7 bases from J; bases unmatched to any gene: 6. The germline CDR1 and CDR2 sequences are SGHDT and YYEEEE.

This clonotype is medium-sized. In a library made to pick up alpha chains, this beta chain is a stray read with a size that means little. The V gene is TRBV12-3 or TRBV12-4, the J gene TRBJ2-2; the D gene is possibly TRBD2 (6 bases). This CDR3 is 14 amino acids long. Between the trimmed V and J ends, which lost 3 bases and 7 bases, there was a span of 12 bases. The CDR3 sequence is CASSFGGKYGELFF. The CDR3 DNA follows: TGTGCCAGCAGTTTTGGGGGGAAGTACGGGGAGCTGTTTTTT.

In the case of this clonotype: Being off target in a library aimed at alpha chains, this beta chain has a size of little meaning. The gene calls are TRBV5-1 and TRBJ2-2; unclear D gene. Germline lookup yields CDR1 SGHRS and CDR2 YFSETQ. The V gene lost 0 bases and the J gene lost 5 bases, with 5 bases spanning the gap. The CDR3 spans 13 residues. The CDR3 DNA sequence: TGCGCCAGCAGCTTGGGCTTTACCGGGGAGCTGTTTTTT. Residues: CASSLGFTGELFF. Together with reference TRBV5-1 and TRBJ2-2, the CDR3 gives the full variable domain: KAGVTQTPRYLIKTRGQQVTLSCSPISGHRSVSWYQQTPGQGLQFLFEYFSETQRNKGNFPGRFSGRQFSNSRSEMNVSTLELGDSALYLCASSLGFTGELFFGEGSRLTVL.

There are many counts of this clonotype. This beta chain is an off-target read within a library intended for alpha chains, so its frequency means little. The chain combines TRBV27 with TRBJ2-7, with TRBD2 matching 8 bases. The CDR3 consists of 15 residues. Trimming took 2 bases from V and 2 from J; bases not matched to a gene: 5. Germline values: CDR1 MNHEY, CDR2 SMNVEV (reference sequence). This chain's CDR3 is CASSLGSGSPYEQYF. The CDR3 DNA follows: TGTGCCAGCAGTTTAGGCAGCGGGAGCCCCTACGAGCAGTACTTC.

A word on this clonotype: Possible read error: a much larger clone is one base away. This beta chain came through as a stray read in a library set up for alpha chains, and its size says little. The chain carries TRBV7-8 and TRBJ2-7; weak D call: TRBD2 (5 bases). The CDR3 has 14 residues. The germline V gene encodes CDR1 SGHVS and CDR2 FQNEAQ. The CDR3 protein is CASSPLGRELEQCF. The CDR3 nucleotides read TGTGCCAGCAGCCCCCTCGGAAGGGAGTTGGAGCAGTGCTTC.

This clonotype was seen ten or more times. Little can be read into the size of this beta chain, an off-target read in a library designed for alpha chains. The V call is TRBV28, the J call TRBJ1-1, with 8 bases matching TRBD1. V shed 6 bases, J shed 5 bases, and the junction held 5 bases outside the gene matches. The CDR3 loop spans 13 amino acids. Germline V gene lookup returns CDR1 MDHEN and CDR2 SYDVKM. CDR3 residues: CASSSRGQTEAFF. CDR3 bases: TGTGCCAGCAGCAGCAGGGGGCAAACTGAAGCTTTCTTT.

This clonotype is labeled medium-sized (0.01 to 0.1%). This beta chain is a stray sequence in a library constructed for alpha chains; its clone size is not meaningful. V gene TRBV29-1 combines with J gene TRBJ1-2, with D tentatively TRBD1 (5 bases). The CDR3 runs 14 residues. V was shortened by 0 bases and J by 6 bases, with 14 bases between the two germline ends. The V gene's germline CDR1 is SQVTM and CDR2 ANQGSEA. DNA for the CDR3: TGCAGCGTTGAAGAAGAGGAAGGGGTGAATGGCTACACCTTC. Protein sequence: CSVEEEEGVNGYTF.

This clonotype is deemed medium-sized. The library was prepared for alpha chains; this beta chain is a stray read, so its frequency means little. V is TRBV27 and J is TRBJ2-5; D is unresolved. Germline assignment: CDR1 MNHEY and CDR2 SMNVEV (reference sequence). Trimming took off 3 bases at V and 5 bases at J, with 10 bases between the two ends. This CDR3 region has 13 residues. This CDR3 is CASSFGYGETQYF. The CDR3 nucleotides are TGTGCCAGCAGTTTCGGGTATGGGGAGACCCAGTACTTC.

This clonotype was observed a few times. Since the library was made to target alpha chains, this beta chain is a stray read and its abundance is not meaningful. The genes are TRBV27 and TRBJ2-2; 7 positions match TRBD1. Germline values: CDR1 MNHEY, CDR2 SMNVEV (reference sequence). J lost 4 bases, V lost 5 bases, and 4 bases had no gene match. This CDR3 has 14 amino acids. CDR3 sequence (DNA): TGTGCCAGCAGTCGGACAGGCGGCACCGGGGAGCTGTTTTTT. Amino acid sequence: CASSRTGGTGELFF.

This clonotype occurred many times. This beta chain is off target for a library built for alpha chains, so its abundance means little. The CDR3 DNA is TGTGCCACCAGTGTGACTAGCGGGAGGAACAATGAGCAGTTCTTC. The encoded protein is CATSVTSGRNNEQFF. This chain links TRBV15 with TRBJ2-1; 13 positions match TRBD2. This CDR3 region has 15 residues. Trimming cost V 6 bases and J 5 bases; bases outside gene matches: 4. Germline V gives CDR1 LNHNV, CDR2 YYDKDF (reference sequence).

At least ten counts were recorded for this clonotype. This beta chain was picked up by a library intended for alpha chains and is off target, so its count carries little meaning. This chain joins TRBV6-1 and TRBJ1-2, with 9 nucleotides matching TRBD1. This CDR3 is 14 amino acids long. Germline loops: CDR1 MNHNS, CDR2 SASEGT. V lost 6 bases and J lost 4; bases outside the gene matches: 6. The CDR3 here is CASSLGDRAYGYTF. As DNA, the CDR3 is TGTGCCAGCAGCCTTGGGGACAGGGCCTATGGCTACACCTTC.

This clonotype was seen a few times. The library was prepared for alpha chains; this beta chain is a stray read, so its frequency means little. This chain connects TRBV5-1 to TRBJ2-7; 7 positions match TRBD1. The CDR3 sequence is 15 residues long. Trimming took 4 bases from V and 2 from J; bases not matched to a gene: 9. Germline V lookup: CDR1 SGHRS, CDR2 YFSETQ. The CDR3 is CASSLTATGPYEQYF. CDR3 coding DNA: TGCGCCAGCAGCCTCACTGCGACAGGGCCCTACGAGCAGTACTTC.

This clonotype was seen at least ten times. Found in a library prepared for alpha chains, this beta chain is an off-target read, and its abundance has little meaning. V usage is TRBV12-3 or TRBV12-4 and J usage is TRBJ1-1; D perhaps matches TRBD1 (6 bases). Trimming pared 5 bases from V and 1 base from J, leaving 17 bases between. The CDR3 loop spans 16 amino acids. The CDR3 region is CASSRNAGASNTEAFF. CDR3 nucleotides: TGTGCCAGCAGTCGCAATGCAGGGGCGTCGAACACTGAAGCTTTCTTT.

The sample holds a few counts of this clonotype. Being off target in a library aimed at alpha chains, this beta chain has a size of little meaning. The chain is built from TRBV7-9 and TRBJ1-6; possible D gene TRBD1, 6 bases. CDR1 is SEHNR, CDR2 FQNEAQ, per germline (reference sequence). Trimming cost V 5 bases and J 6 bases, with 17 bases left between them. The CDR3 is 16 residues long. CDR3 DNA: TGTGCCAGCAGCCATCAGGGACGGGGGCTTAATTCACCCCTCCACTTT. Its protein is CASSHQGRGLNSPLHF.

To note about this clonotype: This beta chain lies outside the target of a library built for alpha chains; its clone size means little. The V gene is TRBV10-3, the J gene TRBJ2-2; no clear D. Trimming pared 10 bases from V and 0 bases from J, leaving 12 bases between. The CDR3 covers 14 residues. CDR1 ENHRY and CDR2 SYGVKD come from the germline V gene. The CDR3 sequence: CATKGPANTGELFF. The CDR3 DNA sequence: TGTGCCACCAAAGGCCCCGCGAACACCGGGGAGCTGTTTTTT.